Following are 12 T cell receptor beta chains from one sample sequenced in a study of beta chain features in type 1 diabetes. General study points: When Type 1 diabetes patients were examined, their TCRB CDR3s proved moderately but significantly shorter in all four CD4+ subsets.

Expressed TCRB transcripts were sequenced because the entire RNA isolate underwent reverse transcription. Here immunoSEQ multiplex PCR was the method, and the copy in TCRdb shows in-frame clones only, minus some. Seen here are 500,000 to 800,000 clones, about an eighth observed once, and the top ten hold about 0.11%. Which antigens these TCRs recognize remains unknown. Sequencing used naive CD4+ T cells from blood. These receptors originate from a man aged 25-40 years with type 1 diabetes.

This clone was recorded a few times. The V and J genes are TRBV5-6 and TRBJ2-5, with TRBD2 identical over 8 bases. V lost 3 bases, J lost 4 bases, and 8 bases stayed unmatched. Germline-derived CDR1 and CDR2 are SGHDT and YYEEEE. CDR3 size: 15 residues. The CDR3 DNA follows: TGTGCCAGCAGCTCTCGGGGTGCGGGGGGAGAGACCCAGTACTTC. Protein product: CASSSRGAGGETQYF.

This clone showed up just a few times. This chain joins TRBV7-2 and TRBJ1-1; no clear D. This CDR3 is 13 amino acids long. Germline V gene sequence: CDR1 SGHTA, CDR2 FQGNSA. V lost 3 bases and J lost 4, with 9 bases in between. In nucleotides, the CDR3 is TGTGCCAGCAGCTTTTATACGAGCACTGAAGCTTTCTTT. It translates to CASSFYTSTEAFF.

This rearrangement joins TRBV7-9 to TRBJ2-1, with D possibly being TRBD2 (5 bases). Germline V gene data show CDR1 as SEHNR and CDR2 as FQNEAQ (reference sequence). Trimming removed 7 bases from V and 9 bases from J, with 22 bases in between. The CDR3 loop spans 15 amino acids. The CDR3 loop is CASTAESYGEGEQFF. CDR3 in DNA: TGTGCCAGCACCGCTGAGAGTTACGGAGAGGGTGAGCAGTTCTTC.

In this sample, this clone turned up a few times. The chain carries TRBV9 and TRBJ1-6; D may be TRBD1 (5 bases). This CDR3 contains 16 residues. Germline assignment: CDR1 SGDLS and CDR2 YYNGEE. Trimming stripped 0 bases from V and 2 bases from J, with 9 bases between. The CDR3 coding sequence is TGTGCCAGCAGCGTAGGTGACAGCGCCTATAATTCACCCCTCCACTTT. Translating gives CASSVGDSAYNSPLHF.

The J gene is TRBJ2-6, the V gene TRBV6-1, with D possibly being TRBD2 (6 bases). The CDR3 extends over 16 amino acids. V gave up 4 bases and J gave up 4 bases, with 14 bases separating them. Germline V gives CDR1 MNHNS, CDR2 SASEGT. The CDR3 here is CASSVAGIAGANVLTF. The DNA of the CDR3 is TGTGCCAGCAGTGTGGCGGGGATAGCCGGGGCCAACGTCCTGACTTTC.

This clone has more than one count but fewer than ten. The chain carries TRBV6-6 and TRBJ2-1; D not resolved. The CDR3 extends over 15 amino acids. Germline V gives CDR1 MNHNY, CDR2 SVGAGI (reference sequence). V was shortened by 6 bases and J by 0 bases, with 12 bases between the two germline ends. CDR3 nucleotide sequence: TGTGCCAGCAGCCAGTGGGCTAGCTCCTACAATGAGCAGTTCTTC. Its translation: CASSQWASSYNEQFF.

This clone came up a few times. The rearrangement links TRBV25-1 to TRBJ2-6; no reliable D call. Germline CDR1 MGHDK, CDR2 SYGVNS. V shed 0 bases and J shed 6 bases, with 6 bases lying between them. This CDR3 contains 14 residues. CDR3 in amino acids: CASSEYNEANVLTF. The CDR3 nucleotides are TGTGCCAGCAGTGAATACAACGAGGCCAACGTCCTGACTTTC.

The chain carries TRBV14 and TRBJ2-7; no definite D call. The CDR3 is 13 amino acids. The V end lost 1 base, the J end lost 3 bases, and 7 bases lay between the germline ends. Germline assignment: CDR1 SGHDN and CDR2 FVKESK. CDR3 protein: CASSQVRLYEQYF. As DNA, the CDR3 is TGTGCCAGCAGCCAAGTCAGGCTCTACGAGCAGTACTTC.

This chain uses TRBV7-9 with TRBJ2-3, with TRBD2 matching over 12 bases. CDR1 SEHNR and CDR2 FQNEAQ come from the germline V gene (reference sequence). The CDR3 consists of 18 residues. V gave up 0 bases and J gave up 2 bases; unmatched junction bases: 6. The CDR3 region has the DNA TGTGCCAGCAGCTTAGCGCCGACTAGCGGGGGTACCACAGATACGCAGTATTTT. As protein: CASSLAPTSGGTTDTQYF.

The J gene is TRBJ2-1, the V gene TRBV7-2; D remains ambiguous. Trimming took off 5 bases at V and 4 bases at J, with 15 bases between the two ends. Per the germline V gene, CDR1 is SGHTA and CDR2 is FQGNSA. The CDR3 is made up of 15 amino acids. The CDR3 reads CASSKEYNPYNEQFF. The CDR3 DNA reads as TGTGCCAGCAGCAAAGAGTACAATCCGTACAATGAGCAGTTCTTC.

In this sample, this clone turned up a few times. The chain carries TRBV30 and TRBJ2-3; D is perhaps TRBD2 (6 bases). CDR1 is GTSNPN, CDR2 SVGIG, per germline (reference sequence). Trimming shortened V by 3 bases and J by 2 bases, and 12 bases separated the two germline ends. This CDR3 comprises 14 residues. CDR3 sequence reads: CAWRRGGATDTQYF. Here the CDR3 DNA reads TGTGCCTGGAGGCGCGGAGGGGCCACAGATACGCAGTATTTT.

This clone was observed a few times. The V call is TRBV5-1, the J call TRBJ2-3; D may be TRBD1 (6 bases). The V gene's germline CDR1 is SGHRS and CDR2 YFSETQ. This CDR3 is 15 amino acids long. The V end was cut by 5 bases, the J end by 2 bases, with 15 bases between. The chain's CDR3 is CASSLDGQSTDTQYF. CDR3 nucleotides: TGCGCCAGCAGTCTCGACGGACAGTCCACAGATACGCAGTATTTT.